This T cell receptor beta chain was identified during a study of T cell responses to AZD1222 COVID-19 vaccine. The wider study: Second-dose timings of about 4 or about 12 weeks were pooled. The study, taken as a whole, reports: Reports indicate that nearly half of spike-specific TCRs are directed at unmutated variant regions.

Assay: immunoSEQ multiplex PCR; the TCRdb copy retains only in-frame clones and omits some. The sample consists of about 68,000 clones, about three quarters of them appearing once. The CDR3 is 16 residues long. Trimming cost V 3 bases and J 4 bases; bases outside gene matches: 9. Germline V gives CDR1 MNHEY, CDR2 SMNVEV (reference sequence). This clone was detected only a few times. Its specificity is unknown. The clonotype originates from an adult in good health. Sequenced material: peripheral blood, taken on day 0 of AZD1222 vaccination. The V call is TRBV27, the J call TRBJ2-7, with 10 bases aligning to TRBD1. CDR3 in DNA: TGTGCCAGCAGTTTCGTAGTGGGGACAGGGGTTTACGAGCAGTACTTC. It specifies CASSFVVGTGVYEQYF.